These T cell receptor beta chains were read from a single sample in a study of monozygotic twins with inflammatory bowel disease. TCRdb reprocessed the 5' RACE reads and stores each CDR3 protein as one record, lacking DNA. Found here are 85,000 to 110,000 distinct CDR3 sequences; the top ten clones hold 1.9%. Material for sequencing was blood. The receptors were gathered from a human donor with ulcerative colitis or Crohn's disease, or a healthy co-twin of an affected twin (not recorded which). Each CDR3 is given with its conserved first and last residue.

V gene	J gene	CDR3 protein
TRBV7-2	TRBJ1-5	CASSSDSEQPQHF
TRBV12-3/TRBV12-4	TRBJ1-1	CASSSTGTTVAFF
TRBV12-3/TRBV12-4	TRBJ2-1	CASSLRDRVYNEQFF
TRBV7-2	TRBJ1-2	CASSLPLGALNYGYTF
TRBV12-3/TRBV12-4	TRBJ2-1	CASSPGGAGEQFF
TRBV20-1	TRBJ2-3	CSANSIKASTDTQYF
TRBV5-1	TRBJ2-7	CASSLAPGQEAYEQYF
TRBV20-1	TRBJ2-7	CSAKGGTYEQYF
TRBV7-9	TRBJ1-2	CASSSSSGYTF
TRBV3-1	TRBJ1-1	CASSLRGDHEAFF
TRBV7-3	TRBJ2-5	CASSFVAGVETQYF
TRBV30	TRBJ2-3	CAWARTFSDTQYF
TRBV30	TRBJ2-1	CAWSRGFGNEQFF
TRBV7-2	TRBJ2-5	CASSRAYSGGAGETQYF
TRBV7-2	TRBJ1-5	CASSLNGVNQPQHF
TRBV5-1	TRBJ1-2	CASSLGRTYGYTF
TRBV20-1	TRBJ2-2	CSARGQGIERATTGELFF
TRBV5-1	TRBJ2-7	CASSGTGQTYEQYF
TRBV28	TRBJ2-3	CASSLGTSGRGDTQYF
TRBV24-1	TRBJ2-3	CATSGYSASMGTDTQYF
TRBV4-3	TRBJ2-5	CASSLHGTGIGETQYF
TRBV19	TRBJ2-7	CASSPGQVRYEQYF
TRBV28	TRBJ1-5	CASSFIGLSNQPQHF
TRBV25-1	TRBJ2-7	CASSECLKIECTILTYEQYF
TRBV28	TRBJ1-5	CASTTGREEPQHF
TRBV3-1	TRBJ2-1	CASGYTGEQFF
TRBV9	TRBJ2-3	CASSVVTGGVVDTQYF
TRBV12-5	TRBJ2-1	CASGLYATRSYNEQFF
TRBV20-1	TRBJ1-2	CSAADRNYGYTF
TRBV18	TRBJ2-1	CASSLRTGGSIYNEQFF
TRBV15	TRBJ2-7	CATSRDLGRAGEQYF
TRBV7-3	TRBJ2-1	CASSLTPGVLAADNEQFF
TRBV7-9	TRBJ1-5	CASSLQGNSQPQHF
TRBV5-1	TRBJ2-2	CASSLRTGTGELFF
TRBV2	TRBJ2-1	CASSDQGTPSYAEQFF
TRBV10-3	TRBJ2-1	CAISTVRTGGDEQFF
TRBV12-3/TRBV12-4	TRBJ2-1	CASRSGTPNNEQFF
TRBV5-1	TRBJ2-7	CASSFLGLSYEQYF
TRBV6-5	TRBJ2-6	CASSYSWSGANVLTF
TRBV12-3/TRBV12-4	TRBJ1-4	CASRPTGVANEKLFF